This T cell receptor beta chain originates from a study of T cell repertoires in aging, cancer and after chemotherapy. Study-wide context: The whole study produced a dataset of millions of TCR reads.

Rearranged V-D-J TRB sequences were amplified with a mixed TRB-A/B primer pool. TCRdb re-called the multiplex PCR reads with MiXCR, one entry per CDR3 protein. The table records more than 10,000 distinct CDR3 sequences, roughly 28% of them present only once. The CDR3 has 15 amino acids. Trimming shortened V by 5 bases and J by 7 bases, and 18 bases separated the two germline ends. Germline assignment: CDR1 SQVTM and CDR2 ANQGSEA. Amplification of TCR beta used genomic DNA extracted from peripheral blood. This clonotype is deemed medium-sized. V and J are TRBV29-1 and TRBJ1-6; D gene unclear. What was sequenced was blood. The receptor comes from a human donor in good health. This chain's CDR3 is CSVQVEGRGNSPLHF. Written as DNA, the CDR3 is TGCAGCGTTCAAGTTGAAGGACGAGGGAATTCACCCCTCCACTTT. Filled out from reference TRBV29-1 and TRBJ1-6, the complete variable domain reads SAVISQKPSRDICQRGTSLTIQCQVDSQVTMMFWYRQQPGQSLTLIATANQGSEATYESGFVIDKFPISRPNLTFSTLTVSNMSPEDSSIYLCSVQVEGRGNSPLHFGNGTRLTVT.